The clone carrying this T cell receptor (beta chain) was observed a few times. Within the sample, other DNA sequences also encode this same CDR3. Those who participated ranged in age from roughly 18 to 90 years and resided in approximately 23 US areas. For recovered donors of Cohort 3, there were two negative PCRs, clearance, or symptom resolution. This sample is drawn from a study of blood T cell repertoires in COVID-19. Germline V CDR1 and CDR2: SGDLS, YYNGEE. The CDR3 runs 13 residues. Trimming shortened V by 0 bases and J by 0 bases, and 3 bases separated the two germline ends. Clones were read by immunoSEQ multiplex PCR, and TCRdb kept only the in-frame ones, dropping some. This sample has fewer than 300,000 clones; less than 85% occur once, and the top ten carry 2.5% to 3%.

The receptor's source is a woman aged 45 to 65 who had recovered from COVID-19. The chain is built from TRBV9 and TRBJ1-1; D is unresolved. Source material: PBMCs or T cells enriched from blood (not recorded which). The CDR3 is CASSVAVNTEAFF. The DNA for the CDR3 is TGTGCCAGCAGCGTAGCCGTGAACACTGAAGCTTTCTTT.